This paragraph reports one TCR beta chain. Here immunoSEQ multiplex PCR was the method, and the copy in TCRdb shows in-frame clones only, minus some. Of around 52,000 clones in the sample, more than 75% were seen once. The data were taken from a study of T cell changes during pregnancy in multiple sclerosis. Trimming took 0 bases from V and 0 from J, leaving 4 bases between them. CDR1 is SGHNT, CDR2 YYREEE, per germline (reference sequence). The length of the CDR3 is 13 residues. Sequenced input: peripheral blood from another person, used as feeder cells. V usage is TRBV5-4 and J usage is TRBJ2-7; D not certain. This sequence was found in a human donor whose cells served as feeder cells for cultures in a pregnancy study. CDR3 residues: CASSLDDSYEQYF. CDR3 nucleotides: TGTGCCAGCAGCTTGGACGACTCCTACGAGCAGTACTTC.